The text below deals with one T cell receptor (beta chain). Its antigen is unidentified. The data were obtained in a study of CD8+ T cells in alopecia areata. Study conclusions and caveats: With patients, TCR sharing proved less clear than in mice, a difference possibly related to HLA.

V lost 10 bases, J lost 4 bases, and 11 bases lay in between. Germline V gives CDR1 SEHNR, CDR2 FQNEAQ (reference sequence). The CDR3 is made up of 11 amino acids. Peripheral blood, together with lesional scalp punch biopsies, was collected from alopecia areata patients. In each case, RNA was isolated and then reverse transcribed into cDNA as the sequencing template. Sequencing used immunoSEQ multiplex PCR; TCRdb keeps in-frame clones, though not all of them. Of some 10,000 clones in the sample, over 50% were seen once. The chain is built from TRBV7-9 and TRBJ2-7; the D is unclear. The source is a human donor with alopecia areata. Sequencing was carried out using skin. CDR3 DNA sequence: TGTGCCATCGACGTCTGGTACGAGCAGTACTTC. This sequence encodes CAIDVWYEQYF.